Shown below are 32 T cell receptor beta chains from a single sample sequenced in a study of shared clonotypes between healthy human individuals. The repertoire was sequenced with immunoSEQ multiplex PCR; TCRdb's copy has only in-frame clones and lacks some. The profile covers about 480,000 clones, with about 75% appearing a single time and roughly an eighth taken by the ten largest. The specimen sequenced was PBMCs. The receptors were gathered from a woman aged 40 to 50 in good health. Some clones in this sample may be carry-over from other donors' samples.

The chain has TRBV6-1 and TRBJ2-3; possibly TRBD2 for D (6 bases). The CDR3 totals 15 residues. From germline, CDR1 is MNHNS and CDR2 SASEGT. V lost 5 bases, J lost 3 bases, and 15 bases lay in between. The CDR3 region is CASSLRRDQTDTQYF. The DNA for the CDR3 is TGTGCCAGCAGTCTTCGGCGGGACCAAACAGATACGCAGTATTTT.

The chain has TRBV7-8 and TRBJ2-1; TRBD2 matches 8 bases. Germline V CDR1 and CDR2: SGHVS, FQNEAQ. Losses at the gene ends were 4 bases for V and 2 bases for J; bases not matched to a gene: 7. The CDR3 length is 16 residues. The CDR3: CASSSQAGAPYNEQFF. CDR3 DNA: TGTGCCAGCAGCTCACAAGCGGGAGCCCCCTACAATGAGCAGTTCTTC.

This clone was seen many times. The CDR3 DNA reads TGTGCCTGGAGTGTAGGTAGAGCCGGGGACACTGAAGCTTTCTTT. Translated, it gives CAWSVGRAGDTEAFF. The chain couples TRBV30 to TRBJ1-1; D gene ambiguous. The germline gives CDR1 GTSNPN, CDR2 SVGIG (reference sequence). Trimming took 0 bases from V and 3 from J, leaving 14 bases between them. The CDR3 length is 15 residues.

This chain links TRBV11-3 with TRBJ2-1, with 13 bases lining up with TRBD2. With 6 bases clipped from V and 8 bases from J, the junction kept 4 bases outside the gene matches. This CDR3 has 14 amino acids. Germline V gene data show CDR1 as SGHNT and CDR2 as YENEEA. The CDR3 is CASSKLAGGHEQFF. In nucleotides, the CDR3 is TGTGCCAGCAGTAAACTAGCGGGAGGGCATGAGCAGTTCTTC.

J is TRBJ1-1 and V is TRBV4-2; possible D gene TRBD1, 6 bases. Germline V gene sequence: CDR1 LGHNA, CDR2 YNFKEQ. The CDR3 is made up of 14 amino acids. V shed 0 bases and J shed 5 bases, with 10 bases lying between them. The CDR3 loop reads CASSQDPRGTEAFF. Written as DNA, the CDR3 is TGTGCCAGCAGCCAAGATCCCAGGGGAACTGAAGCTTTCTTT.

This clone has ten or more counts. The J gene is TRBJ2-7, the V gene TRBV29-1, with D perhaps matching TRBD1 (5 bases). CDR3 length: 13 residues. The V end lost 3 bases, the J end lost 5 bases, and 14 bases lay between the germline ends. Germline V CDR1 and CDR2: SQVTM, ANQGSEA. For the CDR3, the DNA is TGCAGCGTTGACCAGGGCGACGGCGACGAGCAGTACTTC. Translated, it gives CSVDQGDGDEQYF.

This clone was detected once. The V gene is TRBV20-1, the J gene TRBJ2-7; D unclear. V gave up 5 bases and J gave up 6 bases, with 8 bases separating them. From germline, CDR1 is DFQATT and CDR2 SNEGSKA (reference sequence). This CDR3 has 10 amino acids. CDR3 loop: CSAVLSEQYF. Written as DNA, the CDR3 is TGCAGTGCTGTCCTCTCCGAGCAGTACTTC.

The V and J genes are TRBV5-1 and TRBJ2-7; 7 bases are a match to TRBD2. J gave up 1 base and V 2 bases, and 0 bases lay outside the gene matches. The germline CDR1 and CDR2 sequences are SGHRS and YFSETQ. The CDR3 is 13 residues long. For the CDR3, the DNA is TGCGCCAGCAGCTTCGGGGGGTCCTACGAGCAGTACTTC. Amino acid sequence: CASSFGGSYEQYF.

This clone has more than one count but fewer than ten. The J gene is TRBJ1-5, the V gene TRBV30; no clear D. The CDR3 sequence is 13 residues long. Germline CDR1 is GTSNPN and CDR2 is SVGIG (reference sequence). Trimming took 0 bases from V and 3 from J, leaving 6 bases between them. As DNA, the CDR3 is TGTGCCTGGAGTGTACGGATCAATCAGCCCCAGCATTTT. It encodes CAWSVRINQPQHF.

The chain is built from TRBV28 and TRBJ1-5, with D unresolved. V lost 2 bases to trimming and J lost 6 bases, with 5 bases between them. The CDR3 contains 12 residues. Germline V gives CDR1 MDHEN, CDR2 SYDVKM. The CDR3 nucleotides read TGTGCCAGCAGTTTAGTCATTCAGCCCCAGCATTTT. Translating it yields CASSLVIQPQHF.

This clone was counted a few times. The chain joins TRBV28 to TRBJ1-2; D call uncertain. From germline, CDR1 is MDHEN and CDR2 SYDVKM. The CDR3 length is 14 residues. With 6 bases removed from V and 0 bases from J, the gap between germline ends came to 11 bases. The CDR3 nucleotides are TGTGCCAGCAGCCTGATAGGCGCTAACTATGGCTACACCTTC. It codes for CASSLIGANYGYTF.

The chain couples TRBV23-1 to TRBJ2-7; perhaps TRBD2 as D (5 bases). TRBV23-1 is assigned to the ORF class and has an uncertain function. V lost 0 bases and J 4 bases, leaving 16 bases between the germline ends. The CDR3 loop spans 16 amino acids. As DNA, the CDR3 is TGCGCCAGCAGTCAATCGTGTGCCTTTTGGGAGTACGAGCAGTACTTC. Residues: CASSQSCAFWEYEQYF.

This chain connects TRBV5-1 to TRBJ1-2; perhaps TRBD1 as D (5 bases). The CDR3 covers 13 residues. Germline CDR1 is SGHRS and CDR2 is YFSETQ. Trimming took off 1 base at V and 8 bases at J, with 12 bases between the two ends. The CDR3 region has the DNA TGCGCCAGCAGCTTGATGGGGGAGGGCGGCTACACCTTC. It yields the protein CASSLMGEGGYTF.

The chain uses TRBV6-1 and TRBJ2-6; no definite D call. V gave up 6 bases and J gave up 0 bases, with 3 bases separating them. CDR3 length equals 13 residues. CDR1 and CDR2 (germline): MNHNS, SASEGT. Here the CDR3 DNA reads TGTGCCAGCAGAGACTCTGGGGCCAACGTCCTGACTTTC. This gives the protein CASRDSGANVLTF.

A note on this clone: An end of the junction does not agree with germline; a read error may underlie this. The chain uses TRBV4-2 and TRBJ1-5; 7 bases line up with TRBD1. There are 18 residues in the CDR3. The germline V gene has CDR1 LGHNA and CDR2 YNFKEQ. The DNA for the CDR3 is TGTGCCAGCAGTCAAGAGCGGGGTGGACAGGTAGGGTATCAGCCCCAGCATTTT. The encoded protein is CASSQERGGQVGYQPQHF.

The chain has TRBV7-9 and TRBJ2-3; no clear D gene. Germline V gene lookup returns CDR1 SEHNR and CDR2 FQNEAQ (reference sequence). The CDR3 spans 14 residues. Trimming left V 5 bases short and J 0 bases short, with 9 bases between. CDR3 residues: CASSPRYSTDTQYF. In nucleotides, the CDR3 is TGTGCCAGCAGCCCCCGTTATAGCACAGATACGCAGTATTTT.

This clone showed up just a few times. V and J are TRBV11-2 and TRBJ2-1; 11 bases fit TRBD2. V was pared by 5 bases and J by 3 bases, with 6 bases of the junction left unmatched. The length of the CDR3 is 16 residues. Germline lookup yields CDR1 SGHAT and CDR2 FQNNGV. The DNA for the CDR3 is TGTGCCAGCAGCGCGCGAGGACTAGCGGGCTACAATGAGCAGTTCTTC. As protein: CASSARGLAGYNEQFF.

This clone appeared a single time. This chain uses TRBV28 with TRBJ2-5, with D maybe TRBD2 (6 bases). The J call may be incorrect, as the DNA end agrees better with TRBJ2-7. Germline CDR1 MDHEN, CDR2 SYDVKM. The CDR3 runs to 14 residues. This CDR3 reads CASNIGGTAYEQYF. CDR3 sequence (DNA): TGTGCCAGCAATATCGGCGGGACTGCCTACGAGCAGTACTTC.

The V gene is TRBV5-3, the J gene TRBJ2-5; TRBD1 matches 9 bases. TRBV5-3 is reported as an ORF; its role is uncertain. The junction had 10 bases not matched to a gene; V was cut back by 0 bases and J by 1 base. The CDR3 has 18 residues. The CDR3: CARSLVQGAHTAQETQYF. CDR3 in DNA: TGTGCCAGAAGCTTGGTACAGGGGGCTCACACAGCCCAAGAGACCCAGTACTTC.

This clone was seen only once. The chain uses TRBV10-3 and TRBJ2-5, with 8 bases aligning to TRBD1. The V gene end was trimmed by 10 bases and the J gene end by 4 bases; junction bases not matched to a gene: 11. This CDR3 region has 14 residues. Per the germline V gene, CDR1 is ENHRY and CDR2 is SYGVKD. The CDR3 bases are TGTGCCACCCTGGACAGGGAGAATGGAGAGACCCAGTACTTC. Its translation is CATLDRENGETQYF.

This clone was detected a few times. The V call is TRBV27, the J call TRBJ2-3, with 13 positions matching TRBD2. The trim removed 6 bases at V and 4 bases at J, leaving 13 bases unmatched. The length of the CDR3 is 18 residues. Germline values: CDR1 MNHEY, CDR2 SMNVEV (reference sequence). CDR3 nucleotides: TGTGCCAGCAGCTCCGTCACTAGCGGGAGGGCCCCCCCAGATACGCAGTATTTT. Residues: CASSSVTSGRAPPDTQYF.

The V call is TRBV7-2, the J call TRBJ2-3; the match to TRBD2 covers 9 bases. The CDR3 is 16 residues long. CDR1 and CDR2 from the germline V gene are SGHTA and FQGNSA. J was trimmed by 6 bases and V by 5 bases; bases with no gene match: 12. CDR3 in DNA: TGTGCCAGCAGCCCCAGGAGAATAGCGGGAGTTGATACGCAGTATTTT. It encodes CASSPRRIAGVDTQYF.

In the case of this clone: Different DNA sequences within this sample yield the same CDR3. This sequence joins TRBV9 and TRBJ1-5; TRBD1 matches 7 bases. Losses at the gene ends were 0 bases for V and 7 bases for J; bases not matched to a gene: 4. Germline V CDR1 and CDR2: SGDLS, YYNGEE. The CDR3 contains 14 residues. In DNA, the CDR3 is TGTGCCAGCAGCGTAGGGCAGGGGGGCCAGCCCCAGCATTTT. Translated, it gives CASSVGQGGQPQHF.

The chain links TRBV15 to TRBJ2-7; D remains ambiguous. The germline V and J ends were trimmed by 0 bases and 4 bases, with 7 bases remaining between them. This CDR3 contains 13 residues. Germline values: CDR1 LNHNV, CDR2 YYDKDF (reference sequence). CDR3 coding DNA: TGTGCCACCAGCAGAGATGGTCGGTACGAGCAGTACTTC. Its protein is CATSRDGRYEQYF.

The gene calls are TRBV7-8 and TRBJ1-2, with no clear D. This CDR3 has 13 amino acids. V lost 5 bases and J 2 bases, leaving 9 bases between the germline ends. Germline CDR1 and CDR2: SGHVS and FQNEAQ. Written as DNA, the CDR3 is TGTGCCAGCAGCCCAAGGTTGAACTATGGCTACACCTTC. It translates to CASSPRLNYGYTF.

Turning to this clone: A much larger clone differs by one base, so this may be a read error. This same CDR3 is encoded by further DNA sequences in the sample. This chain connects TRBV4-1 to TRBJ1-1; 8 bases agree with TRBD1. The CDR3 runs 14 residues. Germline lookup yields CDR1 MGHRA and CDR2 YSYEKL. J gave up 4 bases and V 3 bases, and 4 bases lay outside the gene matches. The CDR3 nucleotides read TGCGCCAGCAGCCAGGTTGACAGGGGCACTGAAGCTTTCTTT. It yields the protein CASSQVDRGTEAFF.

The chain recombines TRBV28 with TRBJ1-6; D not certain. The V gene lost 6 bases and the J gene lost 0 bases, with 6 bases spanning the gap. This CDR3 contains 14 residues. Germline CDR1 MDHEN, CDR2 SYDVKM. In DNA form, the CDR3 reads TGTGCCAGCAGCCCCCTCTCCTATAATTCACCCCTCCACTTT. Translation gives CASSPLSYNSPLHF. Looking up the rest from reference TRBV28 and TRBJ1-6 gives the full variable domain: DVKVTQSSRYLVKRTGEKVFLECVQDMDHENMFWYRQDPGLGLRLIYFSYDVKMKEKGDIPEGYSVSREKKERFSLILESASTNQTSMYLCASSPLSYNSPLHFGNGTRLTVT.

This clone was detected only once. This rearrangement joins TRBV19 to TRBJ2-4; weak D call: TRBD2 (6 bases). Between the trimmed V and J ends, which lost 7 bases and 8 bases, there was a span of 15 bases. The CDR3 runs 13 residues. Germline values: CDR1 LNHDA, CDR2 SQIVND (reference sequence). The CDR3 loop is CASTRGWGDIQYF. For the CDR3, the DNA is TGTGCCAGTACCCGGGGATGGGGGGACATTCAGTACTTC.

The V gene is TRBV7-2, the J gene TRBJ2-2, with TRBD1 identical over 9 bases. Losses at the gene ends were 0 bases for V and 5 bases for J; bases not matched to a gene: 10. The germline CDR1 and CDR2 sequences are SGHTA and FQGNSA. The CDR3 has 18 residues. CDR3 amino acids: CASSLAVTGGAGTGELFF. The CDR3 DNA is TGTGCCAGCAGCTTAGCGGTCACAGGGGGCGCGGGTACCGGGGAGCTGTTTTTT.

This chain uses TRBV28 with TRBJ1-4; no reliable D call. V gave up 4 bases and J gave up 0 bases, with 9 bases separating them. Germline CDR1 and CDR2: MDHEN and SYDVKM. The CDR3 loop spans 15 amino acids. The CDR3 spells CASSSLGTTNEKLFF. The CDR3 bases are TGTGCCAGCAGTTCCCTCGGGACAACTAATGAAAAACTGTTTTTT.

This chain connects TRBV6-4 to TRBJ1-5, with D unresolved. Trimming removed 5 bases from V and 7 bases from J, with 12 bases in between. Germline values: CDR1 MRHNA, CDR2 SNTAGT. This CDR3 is built from 13 residues. For the CDR3, the DNA is TGTGCCAGCAGTAGGGAGCTCGGGCAGCCCCAGCATTTT. Residues: CASSRELGQPQHF.

This chain uses TRBV19 with TRBJ2-3; 10 positions match TRBD2. Germline V gives CDR1 LNHDA, CDR2 SQIVND (reference sequence). The CDR3 extends over 18 amino acids. Trimming at V came to 10 bases and at J to 1 base, leaving 17 bases not matched to a gene. The CDR3 region is CAKPPGISGTSGTDTQYF. Written as DNA, the CDR3 is TGTGCCAAACCCCCGGGGATTTCCGGGACTAGCGGCACAGATACGCAGTATTTT. The complete variable domain, with remaining parts taken from reference TRBV19 and TRBJ2-3, reads DGGITQSPKYLFRKEGQNVTLSCEQNLNHDAMYWYRQDPGQGLRLIYYSQIVNDFQKGDIAEGYSVSREKKESFPLTVTSAQKNPTAFYLCAKPPGISGTSGTDTQYFGPGTRLTVL.